The sequence of this T cell receptor beta chain was determined in a study of blood T cell repertoires in COVID-19. Study details: Nucleic acid was either cDNA or gDNA, and it came from T cells, B-cell-depleted T cells, or PBMCs.

Data came from immunoSEQ multiplex PCR; TCRdb stores just in-frame clones and leaves some out. The table shows roughly 160,000 clones, with around 83% occurring only once. With 8 bases removed from V and 4 bases from J, the gap between germline ends came to 23 bases. This CDR3 has 16 amino acids. CDR1 is SEHNR, CDR2 FQNEAQ, per germline (reference sequence). This receptor was obtained from a woman aged 45-65 years with COVID-19, enrolled during active disease. The chain is built from TRBV7-9 and TRBJ1-1, with D maybe TRBD1 (6 bases). The sequenced material came from peripheral blood. The CDR3 DNA reads as TGTGCCAGCCGGGGGGCCGGGGGCTCTTCATTCACTGAAGCTTTCTTT. Protein product: CASRGAGGSSFTEAFF.